This T cell receptor beta chain was identified in a study of T and B cells in COVID-19 patients. Study-wide background: COVID-19 patients gave peripheral blood either during active infection or after recovery. The recovered patients had mostly mild to moderate COVID-19 with outpatient management. Findings and caveats of the study: Patients with COVID-19 reportedly showed strongly skewed T cell receptor beta variable and joining gene usage. The recovered cohort had under 3,000 exclusive TCR clusters, including 25 to 35 low generation probability clusters.

Multiplex PCR with BIOMED2 TRB-A/B primer pools amplified TRB rearrangements. TCRdb redid the calling of the multiplex PCR reads with MiXCR, one entry per CDR3 protein. The table lists 4,000 to 6,000 distinct CDR3 sequences, about 21% of them singletons. Per germline, CDR1 LNHNV and CDR2 YYDKDF (reference sequence). The CDR3 covers 16 residues. V was pared by 0 bases and J by 0 bases, with 11 bases between. Each TRB amplification used about 250-550 ng of genomic DNA from blood. This clonotype is labeled as medium-sized. Antigen specificity is unknown. The source is a human donor with active COVID-19. Sequencing used blood. The chain recombines TRBV15 with TRBJ1-1, with D possibly being TRBD1 (6 bases). CDR3 amino acids: CATSRDLGGLNTEAFF. In DNA form, the CDR3 reads TGTGCCACCAGCAGAGATCTGGGGGGCCTGAACACTGAAGCTTTCTTT.